The clone carrying this TCR beta chain occurred a few times. The antigen is unknown. It was RNA transcripts that yielded the amplified TCR beta CDR3 regions. The TCR CDR3 was amplified in a first-round RT-PCR using the HTBI primer set. TCRdb used MiXCR to reprocess the multiplex PCR reads, holding one entry per CDR3 protein. The table has about 840,000 distinct CDR3 sequences, 35% to 40% seen once. This record comes from a study of T cells in Graves' hyperthyroidism and ophthalmopathy. Broader study findings: Through a model of 13 V-J features, ophthalmopathy was separated from stable hyperthyroidism. Most thyroid clonotypes that were expanded above 0.001 also turned up in blood.

Each patient was aged 18 to 65 and had newly diagnosed hyperthyroidism of under 2 months' duration. The receptor was isolated from a man in his late teens or twenties with Graves' hyperthyroidism. Sequencing input: blood.

CDR3 sequence: CSAAHESSGEQYF. The CDR3 DNA reads TGCAGTGCTGCTCACGAGAGTTCAGGCGAGCAGTACTTC. This chain joins TRBV20-1 and TRBJ2-7; no clear D gene. V was cut by 5 bases and J by 6 bases, with 17 bases left in between. The CDR3 contains 13 residues. The germline gives CDR1 DFQATT, CDR2 SNEGSKA (reference sequence).